Following are 32 T cell receptor beta chains from one sample sequenced in a study of T cell responses to AZD1222 COVID-19 vaccine (dated by TCRdb to the early 2020s). Library prep was done by the immunoSEQ multiplex PCR assay. TCRdb obtained this table from immuneACCESS and retained in-frame rearrangements with V and J assigned. These tables miss some clones; where compared with another copy, unresolved V genes account for less than half of the shortfall, and the remainder is unexplained. Counted in this sample were over 150,000 clones; about nine tenths of them appeared once. The ten largest clones add up to around 5.8% of the sample. Interpreted using the paper, the time point label stands for: baseline before first vaccination. The sample in question was peripheral blood, obtained on day 0 of AZD1222 vaccination. All receptors come from an adult in good health.

This clone was recorded once. The chain combines TRBV6-5 with TRBJ1-4; 7 nucleotides line up with TRBD1. V shed 6 bases, J shed 4 bases, and the junction held 8 bases outside the gene matches. The CDR3 totals 15 residues. The germline CDR1 and CDR2 sequences are MNHEY and SVGAGI. The CDR3 region has the DNA TGTGCCAGCAGCCTGGGACAGCTTAGTAATGAAAAACTGTTTTTT. It translates to CASSLGQLSNEKLFF.

The V gene is TRBV5-1, the J gene TRBJ2-3; TRBD2 aligns across 8 bases. CDR3 size: 14 residues. Germline V gives CDR1 SGHRS, CDR2 YFSETQ. J gave up 5 bases and V 4 bases, and 6 bases lay outside the gene matches. CDR3 residues: CASSPGGGGDTQYF. CDR3 nucleotide sequence: TGCGCCAGCAGCCCGGGAGGGGGGGGAGATACGCAGTATTTT. Full variable domain (missing parts from reference TRBV5-1 and TRBJ2-3): KAGVTQTPRYLIKTRGQQVTLSCSPISGHRSVSWYQQTPGQGLQFLFEYFSETQRNKGNFPGRFSGRQFSNSRSEMNVSTLELGDSALYLCASSPGGGGDTQYFGPGTRLTVL.

The chain carries TRBV6-6 and TRBJ1-2; D possibly corresponds to TRBD1 (6 bases). From germline, CDR1 is MNHNY and CDR2 SVGAGI (reference sequence). This CDR3 is 17 amino acids long. Trimming pared 5 bases from V and 2 bases from J, leaving 21 bases between. CDR3 residues: CASSHTRAGESNYGYTF. Here the CDR3 DNA reads TGTGCCAGCAGTCACACAAGAGCAGGGGAGTCGAACTATGGCTACACCTTC.

The CDR3 is CASSKDGNYGYTF. The CDR3 bases are TGTGCCAGCAGTAAAGACGGAAACTATGGCTACACCTTC. This chain joins TRBV28 and TRBJ1-2; D remains unclear. The germline CDR1 and CDR2 sequences are MDHEN and SYDVKM. The CDR3 has 13 amino acids. The V and J ends lost 5 bases and 2 bases respectively, with 9 bases between them.

The chain employs TRBV18 and TRBJ1-1; the D is unclear. CDR3 length: 14 residues. Germline V gene data show CDR1 as KGHSH and CDR2 as LQKENI. The V end was cut by 3 bases, the J end by 0 bases, with 8 bases between. DNA of the CDR3: TGTGCCAGCTCACCGACGGCATTGAACACTGAAGCTTTCTTT. Amino acids: CASSPTALNTEAFF.

The rearrangement joins TRBV7-2 to TRBJ2-1; 8 positions agree with TRBD2. The CDR3 covers 14 residues. Unmatched junction bases numbered 6, after V lost 0 bases and J lost 11 bases. CDR1 is SGHTA, CDR2 FQGNSA, per germline. CDR3 sequence reads: CASSLAAQREKQFF. The CDR3 DNA sequence: TGTGCCAGCAGCTTAGCGGCCCAGCGGGAGAAGCAGTTCTTC.

The genes are TRBV6-2 or TRBV6-3 and TRBJ1-5; D gene uncertain. CDR1 and CDR2 from the germline V gene are MNHEY and SVGEGT. CDR3 length: 14 residues. Trimming shortened V by 6 bases and J by 0 bases, and 9 bases separated the two germline ends. The CDR3 spells CASSPVNSNQPQHF. DNA of the CDR3: TGTGCCAGCAGCCCCGTGAATAGCAATCAGCCCCAGCATTTT.

The chain combines TRBV6-1 with TRBJ1-3; possibly TRBD1 for D (5 bases). Germline CDR1 reads MNHNS; CDR2 reads SASEGT. This CDR3 spans 17 amino acids. The V end lost 2 bases, the J end lost 4 bases, and 18 bases lay between the germline ends. The chain's CDR3 is CASSESQPGWKGNTIYF. CDR3 nucleotide sequence: TGTGCCAGCAGTGAATCCCAACCAGGGTGGAAAGGAAACACCATATATTTT.

This sequence joins TRBV7-9 and TRBJ1-1; tentatively, D is TRBD1 (5 bases). The CDR3 consists of 14 residues. The V end was cut by 1 base, the J end by 7 bases, with 13 bases between. Germline V gene data show CDR1 as SEHNR and CDR2 as FQNEAQ (reference sequence). Here the CDR3 DNA reads TGTGCCAGCAGCTTAGGCAGGACTGGGGGTGAAGCTTTCTTT. It is translated as CASSLGRTGGEAFF.

The chain combines TRBV11-1 with TRBJ1-2; a possible D gene is TRBD1 (5 bases). The V gene lost 5 bases and the J gene lost 1 base, with 17 bases spanning the gap. This CDR3 is built from 16 residues. CDR1 and CDR2 from the germline V gene are SGHAT and FQDESV (reference sequence). The CDR3 DNA reads TGTGCCAGCAGCCCCGCAGGACGGACAAATAACTATGGCTACACCTTC. It specifies CASSPAGRTNNYGYTF.

The genes are TRBV7-6 and TRBJ1-1, with no clear D. The germline V gene has CDR1 SGHVS and CDR2 FNYEAQ. Trimming took 1 base from V and 1 from J, leaving 7 bases between them. The CDR3 is made up of 14 amino acids. The CDR3 loop reads CASSLGQRNTEAFF. The CDR3 nucleotides are TGTGCCAGCAGCTTAGGTCAGAGGAACACTGAAGCTTTCTTT.

The rearrangement links TRBV5-6 to TRBJ2-7, with D perhaps given as TRBD1 or TRBD2 (5 bases each). The germline V gene encodes CDR1 SGHDT and CDR2 YYEEEE. This CDR3 is built from 15 residues. Trimming removed 1 base from V and 0 bases from J, with 11 bases in between. CDR3 region: CASSLLRGASYEQYF. CDR3 in DNA: TGTGCCAGCAGCTTGCTTCGAGGGGCCTCCTACGAGCAGTACTTC.

The V call is TRBV12-3 or TRBV12-4, the J call TRBJ2-7; 8 nucleotides line up with TRBD2. The junction had 7 bases not matched to a gene; V was cut back by 5 bases and J by 7 bases. The CDR3 is 13 amino acids. The CDR3 here is CASSGSGGREQYF. The CDR3, as DNA: TGTGCCAGCAGTGGCAGCGGGGGTCGGGAGCAGTACTTC.

The chain joins TRBV30 to TRBJ1-2; 9 nucleotides match TRBD1. V lost 3 bases and J lost 8; bases outside the gene matches: 7. Germline V CDR1 and CDR2: GTSNPN, SVGIG (reference sequence). The CDR3 consists of 13 residues. CDR3 in amino acids: CAWSAGQGGGYTF. The CDR3 DNA sequence: TGTGCCTGGAGCGCGGGACAGGGTGGGGGCTACACCTTC.

CDR3 nucleotides: TGTGCCAGCAGTAATCCCCTGGGGATGACAGATACGCAGTATTTT. The encoded protein is CASSNPLGMTDTQYF. The V and J genes are TRBV6-2 or TRBV6-3 and TRBJ2-3; D unresolved. This CDR3 has 15 amino acids. Per the germline V gene, CDR1 is MNHEY and CDR2 is SVGEGT. Trimming cost V 5 bases and J 3 bases, with 15 bases left between them.

V usage is TRBV28 and J usage is TRBJ1-2; D not certain. From germline, CDR1 is MDHEN and CDR2 SYDVKM. The V and J ends lost 5 bases and 2 bases respectively, with 12 bases between them. The CDR3 covers 14 residues. CDR3 loop: CASSGLWANYGYTF. The CDR3 DNA follows: TGTGCCAGCAGTGGATTATGGGCCAACTATGGCTACACCTTC.

The V and J genes are TRBV6-5 and TRBJ1-3; D unclear. V lost 7 bases, J lost 0 bases, and 7 bases lay in between. Germline CDR1 is MNHEY and CDR2 is SVGAGI. This CDR3 has 13 residues. This CDR3 reads CASKFGSGNTIYF. The DNA for the CDR3 is TGTGCCAGCAAGTTTGGCTCTGGAAACACCATATATTTT.

The chain is built from TRBV9 and TRBJ1-2; D unresolved. CDR1 is SGDLS and CDR2 is YYNGEE in the germline V gene. The V gene lost 0 bases and the J gene lost 2 bases, with 11 bases spanning the gap. CDR3 size: 15 residues. CDR3 sequence: CASSVDEGTNYGYTF. Here the CDR3 DNA reads TGTGCCAGCAGCGTAGATGAGGGAACCAACTATGGCTACACCTTC.

The chain joins TRBV24-1 to TRBJ2-7; D is perhaps TRBD1 (5 bases). Trimming cost V 3 bases and J 5 bases, with 16 bases left between them. This CDR3 region has 15 residues. Germline CDR1 and CDR2: KGHDR and SFDVKD. The CDR3 sequence is CATSDRAGIDHEQYF. DNA for the CDR3: TGTGCCACCAGTGATAGGGCAGGGATCGACCACGAGCAGTACTTC.

The rearrangement joins TRBV19 to TRBJ1-5; D remains ambiguous. The CDR3 is made up of 13 amino acids. Per the germline V gene, CDR1 is LNHDA and CDR2 is SQIVND (reference sequence). Trimming cost V 3 bases and J 4 bases, with 7 bases left between them. CDR3 sequence reads: CASSIQLNQPQHF. CDR3 DNA sequence: TGTGCCAGTAGTATCCAGTTAAATCAGCCCCAGCATTTT.

This chain joins TRBV18 and TRBJ1-4, with D maybe TRBD1 (5 bases). V dropped 6 bases and J dropped 5 bases, with 16 bases sitting between them. The germline V gene encodes CDR1 KGHSH and CDR2 LQKENI. CDR3 size: 15 residues. The CDR3 nucleotides are TGTGCCAGCTCTGACAACAGGTCTGCCAATGAAAAACTGTTTTTT. It specifies CASSDNRSANEKLFF.

The chain combines TRBV3-1 (or the pseudogene TRBV3-2) with TRBJ1-1, with no clear D. V was clipped by 5 bases and J by 1 base, with 11 bases between them. The CDR3 has 14 amino acids. Germline CDR1 LGHDT, CDR2 YNNKEL (reference sequence). The CDR3 DNA is TGTGCCAGCAGCTACCGGGATCAGAACACTGAAGCTTTCTTT. It yields the protein CASSYRDQNTEAFF.

The chain employs TRBV5-1 and TRBJ2-1; D remains unclear. Germline V CDR1 and CDR2: SGHRS, YFSETQ. The CDR3 covers 13 residues. V lost 0 bases to trimming and J lost 9 bases, with 10 bases between them. The CDR3 sequence is CASSLGPRGEQFF. CDR3 sequence (DNA): TGCGCCAGCAGCTTGGGTCCTCGCGGTGAGCAGTTCTTC.

The V call is TRBV10-3, the J call TRBJ1-1; the D gene is possibly TRBD1 (6 bases). V dropped 3 bases and J dropped 3 bases, with 8 bases sitting between them. The CDR3 contains 13 residues. Germline-derived CDR1 and CDR2 are ENHRY and SYGVKD. CDR3 DNA sequence: TGTGCCATCAGTGACCGACAGGACACTGAAGCTTTCTTT. As protein: CAISDRQDTEAFF.

The V gene is TRBV5-6, the J gene TRBJ1-5; TRBD1 matches at 10 bases. From germline, CDR1 is SGHDT and CDR2 YYEEEE. J gave up 0 bases and V 2 bases, and 2 bases lay outside the gene matches. CDR3 length: 16 residues. The CDR3 DNA follows: TGTGCCAGCAGCTTCGGGACAGGGGTTAGCAATCAGCCCCAGCATTTT. The encoded protein is CASSFGTGVSNQPQHF. Drawing the rest from reference TRBV5-6 and TRBJ1-5, the complete variable domain is DAGVTQSPTHLIKTRGQQVTLRCSPKSGHDTVSWYQQALGQGPQFIFQYYEEEERQRGNFPDRFSGHQFPNYSSELNVNALLLGDSALYLCASSFGTGVSNQPQHFGDGTRLSIL.

The chain joins TRBV27 to TRBJ1-1; maybe TRBD1 (6 bases). Trimming cost V 6 bases and J 1 base, with 18 bases left between them. Germline CDR1 MNHEY, CDR2 SMNVEV (reference sequence). CDR3 length equals 16 residues. CDR3 coding DNA: TGTGCCAGCAGGGCTTGGGTTGCACAGGGGAACACTGAAGCTTTCTTT. Residues: CASRAWVAQGNTEAFF.

CDR3 in DNA: TGTGCCAGCAGTTACCCTCGCGGGGACGCCTACGAGCAGTACTTC. It encodes CASSYPRGDAYEQYF. The J gene is TRBJ2-7, the V gene TRBV6-5, with a tentative D call TRBD2 (6 bases). V was trimmed by 2 bases and J by 2 bases, leaving 13 bases between them. There are 15 residues in the CDR3. The germline CDR1 and CDR2 sequences are MNHEY and SVGAGI.

This chain links TRBV29-1 with TRBJ1-4; D remains ambiguous. CDR1 and CDR2 (germline): SQVTM, ANQGSEA. The CDR3 covers 12 residues. V was trimmed by 7 bases and J by 6 bases, leaving 12 bases between them. The CDR3 bases are TGCAGCGCCCGGGCCCGGGATGAAAAACTGTTTTTT. Protein: CSARARDEKLFF.

The rearrangement joins TRBV19 to TRBJ1-1; D possibly corresponds to TRBD1 (6 bases). CDR1 and CDR2 (germline): LNHDA, SQIVND (reference sequence). CDR3 length: 15 residues. V was shortened by 5 bases and J by 1 base, with 14 bases between the two germline ends. The CDR3 loop reads CASSAQGGANTEAFF. CDR3 sequence (DNA): TGTGCCAGTAGTGCACAAGGGGGAGCGAACACTGAAGCTTTCTTT. Based on the CDR3 plus reference TRBV19 and TRBJ1-1, the full variable domain is DGGITQSPKYLFRKEGQNVTLSCEQNLNHDAMYWYRQDPGQGLRLIYYSQIVNDFQKGDIAEGYSVSREKKESFPLTVTSAQKNPTAFYLCASSAQGGANTEAFFGQGTRLTVV.

The chain has TRBV5-4 and TRBJ2-5, with D possibly matching TRBD2 (5 bases). V was cut by 0 bases and J by 0 bases, with 9 bases left in between. This CDR3 is 15 amino acids long. CDR1 and CDR2 from the germline V gene are SGHNT and YYREEE (reference sequence). The CDR3 DNA is TGTGCCAGCAGCTTGGGGAGCGGCAACCAAGAGACCCAGTACTTC. Protein product: CASSLGSGNQETQYF. The entire variable domain, with the rest obtained from reference TRBV5-4 and TRBJ2-5, is as follows: ETGVTQSPTHLIKTRGQQVTLRCSSQSGHNTVSWYQQALGQGPQFIFQYYREEENGRGNFPPRFSGLQFPNYSSELNVNALELDDSALYLCASSLGSGNQETQYFGPGTRLLVL.

This clone was seen more than once but under ten times. The chain couples TRBV6-5 to TRBJ2-6; 7 nucleotides match TRBD1. The V segment lost 10 bases and the J segment 2 bases; nucleotides outside the gene matches: 8. The CDR3 is 15 amino acids. Per germline, CDR1 MNHEY and CDR2 SVGAGI. DNA for the CDR3: TGTGCCACCAGGGACAGAATCACTGGGGCCAACGTCCTGACTTTC. Protein sequence: CATRDRITGANVLTF.

This chain links TRBV7-9 with TRBJ2-2; 8 bases map to TRBD1. The CDR3 consists of 16 residues. Germline CDR1 is SEHNR and CDR2 is FQNEAQ (reference sequence). V shed 5 bases, J shed 5 bases, and the junction held 10 bases outside the gene matches. The CDR3 coding sequence is TGTGCCAGCAGCCCTTCGGACAGGGATGCGACCGGGGAGCTGTTTTTT. It encodes CASSPSDRDATGELFF. Supplemented by reference TRBV7-9 and TRBJ2-2, the full variable domain reads DTGVSQNPRHKITKRGQNVTFRCDPISEHNRLYWYRQTLGQGPEFLTYFQNEAQLEKSRLLSDRFSAERPKGSFSTLEIQRTEQGDSAMYLCASSPSDRDATGELFFGEGSRLTVL.